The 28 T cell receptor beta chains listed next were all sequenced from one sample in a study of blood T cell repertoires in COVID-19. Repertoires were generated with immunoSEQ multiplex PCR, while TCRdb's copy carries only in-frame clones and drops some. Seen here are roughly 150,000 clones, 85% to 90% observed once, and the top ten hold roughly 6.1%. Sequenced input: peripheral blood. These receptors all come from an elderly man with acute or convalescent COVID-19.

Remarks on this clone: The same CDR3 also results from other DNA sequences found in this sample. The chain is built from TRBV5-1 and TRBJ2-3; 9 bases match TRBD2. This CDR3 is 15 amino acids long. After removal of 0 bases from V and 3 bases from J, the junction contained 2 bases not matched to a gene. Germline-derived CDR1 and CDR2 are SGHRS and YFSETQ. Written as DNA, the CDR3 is TGCGCCAGCAGCTTGGCACTAGCGGGTACAGATACGCAGTATTTT. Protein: CASSLALAGTDTQYF.

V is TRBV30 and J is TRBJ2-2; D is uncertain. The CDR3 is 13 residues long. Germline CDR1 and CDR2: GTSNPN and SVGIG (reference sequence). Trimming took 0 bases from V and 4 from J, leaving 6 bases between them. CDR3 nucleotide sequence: TGTGCCTGGAGTGTACAAGTCACCGGGGAGCTGTTTTTT. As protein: CAWSVQVTGELFF.

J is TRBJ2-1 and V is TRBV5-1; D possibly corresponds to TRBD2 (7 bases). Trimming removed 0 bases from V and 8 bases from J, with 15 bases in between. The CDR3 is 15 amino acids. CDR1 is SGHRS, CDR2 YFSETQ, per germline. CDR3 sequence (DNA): TGCGCCAGCAGCTTGGGGGAGGGGGAAGTCGATGAGCAGTTCTTC. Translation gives CASSLGEGEVDEQFF.

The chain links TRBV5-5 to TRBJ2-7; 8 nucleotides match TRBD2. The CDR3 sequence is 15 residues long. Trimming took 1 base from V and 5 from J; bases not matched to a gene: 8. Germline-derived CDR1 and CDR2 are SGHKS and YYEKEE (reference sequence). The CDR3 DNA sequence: TGTGCCAGCAGCTTGAGGGGACTAGGTTCCCACGAGCAGTACTTC. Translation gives CASSLRGLGSHEQYF. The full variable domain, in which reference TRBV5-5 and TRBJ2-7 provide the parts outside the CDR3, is DAGVTQSPTHLIKTRGQQVTLRCSPISGHKSVSWYQQVLGQGPQFIFQYYEKEERGRGNFPDRFSARQFPNYSSELNVNALLLGDSALYLCASSLRGLGSHEQYFGPGTRLTVT.

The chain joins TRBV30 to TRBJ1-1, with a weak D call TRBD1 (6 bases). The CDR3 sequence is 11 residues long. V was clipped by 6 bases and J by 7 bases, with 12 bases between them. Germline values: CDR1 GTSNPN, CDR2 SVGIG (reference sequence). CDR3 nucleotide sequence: TGTGCCTGCTCAAAGGGGGTTGAAGCTTTCTTT. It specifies CACSKGVEAFF.

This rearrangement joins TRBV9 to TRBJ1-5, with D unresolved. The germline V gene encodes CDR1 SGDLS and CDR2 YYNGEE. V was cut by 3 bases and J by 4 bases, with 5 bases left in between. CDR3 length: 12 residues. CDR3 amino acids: CASSAKNQPQHF. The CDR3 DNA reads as TGTGCCAGCAGCGCAAAAAATCAGCCCCAGCATTTT. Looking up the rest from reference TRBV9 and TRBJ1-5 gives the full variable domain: DSGVTQTPKHLITATGQRVTLRCSPRSGDLSVYWYQQSLDQGLQFLIQYYNGEERAKGNILERFSAQQFPDLHSELNLSSLELGDSALYFCASSAKNQPQHFGDGTRLSIL.

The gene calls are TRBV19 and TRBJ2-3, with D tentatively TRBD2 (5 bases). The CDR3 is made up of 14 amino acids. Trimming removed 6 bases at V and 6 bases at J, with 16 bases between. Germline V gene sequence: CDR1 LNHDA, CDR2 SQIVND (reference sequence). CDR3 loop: CASRGSAFGDTQYF. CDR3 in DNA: TGTGCCAGTAGGGGTAGCGCTTTTGGGGATACGCAGTATTTT. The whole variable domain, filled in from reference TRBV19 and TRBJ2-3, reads DGGITQSPKYLFRKEGQNVTLSCEQNLNHDAMYWYRQDPGQGLRLIYYSQIVNDFQKGDIAEGYSVSREKKESFPLTVTSAQKNPTAFYLCASRGSAFGDTQYFGPGTRLTVL.

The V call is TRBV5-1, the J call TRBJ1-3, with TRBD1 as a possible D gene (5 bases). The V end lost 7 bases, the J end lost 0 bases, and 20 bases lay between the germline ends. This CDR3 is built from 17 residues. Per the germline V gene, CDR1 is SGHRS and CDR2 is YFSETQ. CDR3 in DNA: TGCGCCAGCGGCCGCGACAGCTTCGTCTCCTCTGGAAACACCATATATTTT. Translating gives CASGRDSFVSSGNTIYF.

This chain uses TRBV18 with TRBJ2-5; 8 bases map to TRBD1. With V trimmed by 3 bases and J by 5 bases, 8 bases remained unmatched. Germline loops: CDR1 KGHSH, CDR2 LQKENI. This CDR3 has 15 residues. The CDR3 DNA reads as TGTGCCAGCTCACCTCAACAGGGGGACAGGGAGACCCAGTACTTC. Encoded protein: CASSPQQGDRETQYF.

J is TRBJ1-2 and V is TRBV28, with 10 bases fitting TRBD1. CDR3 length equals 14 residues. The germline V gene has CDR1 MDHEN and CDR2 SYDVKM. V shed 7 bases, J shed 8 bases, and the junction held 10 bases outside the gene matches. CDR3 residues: CASNFPGQGSGYTF. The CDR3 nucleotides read TGTGCCAGCAACTTCCCGGGACAGGGGTCGGGCTACACCTTC.

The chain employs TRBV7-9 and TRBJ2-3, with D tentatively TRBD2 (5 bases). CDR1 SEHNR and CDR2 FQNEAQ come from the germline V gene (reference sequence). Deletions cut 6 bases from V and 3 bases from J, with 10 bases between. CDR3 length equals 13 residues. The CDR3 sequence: CASRPGLTDTQYF. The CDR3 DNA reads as TGTGCCAGCAGGCCGGGATTAACAGATACGCAGTATTTT.

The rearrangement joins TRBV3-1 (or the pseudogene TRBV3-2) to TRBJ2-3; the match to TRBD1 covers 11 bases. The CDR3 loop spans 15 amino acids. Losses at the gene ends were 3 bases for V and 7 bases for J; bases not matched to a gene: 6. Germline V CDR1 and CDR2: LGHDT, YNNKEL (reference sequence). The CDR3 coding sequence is TGTGCCAGCAGCCAGGCCGGGACAGGGGGTAATACGCAGTATTTT. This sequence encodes CASSQAGTGGNTQYF.

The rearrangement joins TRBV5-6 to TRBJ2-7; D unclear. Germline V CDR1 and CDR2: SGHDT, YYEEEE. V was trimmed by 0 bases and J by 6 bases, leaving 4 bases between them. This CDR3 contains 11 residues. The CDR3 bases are TGTGCCAGCAGCTTGGGTCGCGAGCAGTACTTC. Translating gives CASSLGREQYF.

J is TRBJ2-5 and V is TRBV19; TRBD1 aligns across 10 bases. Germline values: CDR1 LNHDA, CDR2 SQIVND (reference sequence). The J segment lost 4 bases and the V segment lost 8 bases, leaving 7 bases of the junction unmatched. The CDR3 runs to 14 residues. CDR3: CASGGQGVGETQYF. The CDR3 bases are TGTGCCAGTGGCGGACAGGGGGTGGGAGAGACCCAGTACTTC.

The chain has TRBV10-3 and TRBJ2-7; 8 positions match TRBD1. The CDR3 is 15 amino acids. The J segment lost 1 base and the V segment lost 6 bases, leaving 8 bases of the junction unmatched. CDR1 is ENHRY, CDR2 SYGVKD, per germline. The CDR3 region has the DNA TGTGCCATCAGCCCGGACAGGGCGGGTTCCTACGAGCAGTACTTC. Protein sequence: CAISPDRAGSYEQYF.

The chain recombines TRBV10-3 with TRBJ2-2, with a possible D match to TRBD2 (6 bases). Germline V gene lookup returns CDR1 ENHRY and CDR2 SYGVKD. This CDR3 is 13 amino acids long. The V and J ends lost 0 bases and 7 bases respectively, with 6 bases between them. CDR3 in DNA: TGTGCCATCAGTGAGTCGGGGGGCGGGGAGCTGTTTTTT. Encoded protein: CAISESGGGELFF.

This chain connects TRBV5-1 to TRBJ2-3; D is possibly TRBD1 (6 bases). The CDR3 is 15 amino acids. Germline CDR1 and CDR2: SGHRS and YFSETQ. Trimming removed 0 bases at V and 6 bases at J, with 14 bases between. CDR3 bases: TGCGCCAGCAGCTTGGGTGGGCAGGGGTCCGATACGCAGTATTTT. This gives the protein CASSLGGQGSDTQYF.

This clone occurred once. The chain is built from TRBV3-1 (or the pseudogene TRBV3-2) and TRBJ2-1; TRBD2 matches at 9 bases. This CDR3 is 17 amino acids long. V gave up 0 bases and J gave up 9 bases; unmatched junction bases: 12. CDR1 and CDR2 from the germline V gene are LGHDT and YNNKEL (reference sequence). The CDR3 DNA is TGTGCCAGCAGCCAAGACGCGCTAGCGGGAACCCGGGGTGAGCAGTTCTTC. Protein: CASSQDALAGTRGEQFF.

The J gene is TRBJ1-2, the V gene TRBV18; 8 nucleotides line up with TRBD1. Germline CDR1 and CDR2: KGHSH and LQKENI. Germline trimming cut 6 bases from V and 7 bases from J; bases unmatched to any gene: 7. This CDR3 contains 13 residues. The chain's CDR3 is CASSPDRGVGYTF. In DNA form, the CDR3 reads TGTGCCAGCTCGCCTGACAGGGGAGTTGGCTACACCTTC.

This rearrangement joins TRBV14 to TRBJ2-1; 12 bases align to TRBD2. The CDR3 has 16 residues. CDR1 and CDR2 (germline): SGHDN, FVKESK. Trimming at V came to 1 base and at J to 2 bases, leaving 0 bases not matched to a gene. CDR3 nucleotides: TGTGCCAGCAGCCAAGGGACTAGCGGGACCTACAATGAGCAGTTCTTC. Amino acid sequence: CASSQGTSGTYNEQFF.

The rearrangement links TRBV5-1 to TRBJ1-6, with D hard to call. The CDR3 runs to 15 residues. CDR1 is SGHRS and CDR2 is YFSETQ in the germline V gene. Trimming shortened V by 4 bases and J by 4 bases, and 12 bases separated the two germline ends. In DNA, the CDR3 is TGCGCCAGCAGCCTATCCGGGGATTATAATTCACCCCTCCACTTT. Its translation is CASSLSGDYNSPLHF.

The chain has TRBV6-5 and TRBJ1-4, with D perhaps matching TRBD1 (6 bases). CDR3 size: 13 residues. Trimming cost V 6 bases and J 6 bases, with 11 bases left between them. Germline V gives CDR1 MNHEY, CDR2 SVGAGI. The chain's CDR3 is CASSVQGDEKLFF. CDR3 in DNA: TGTGCCAGCAGCGTACAGGGAGATGAAAAACTGTTTTTT.

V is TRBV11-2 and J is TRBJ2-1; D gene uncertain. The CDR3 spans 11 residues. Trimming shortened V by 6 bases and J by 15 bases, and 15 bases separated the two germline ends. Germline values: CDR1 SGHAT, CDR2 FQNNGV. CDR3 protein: CASSSAYIRFF. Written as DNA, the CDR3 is TGTGCCAGCAGTTCAGCGTATATTAGGTTCTTC.

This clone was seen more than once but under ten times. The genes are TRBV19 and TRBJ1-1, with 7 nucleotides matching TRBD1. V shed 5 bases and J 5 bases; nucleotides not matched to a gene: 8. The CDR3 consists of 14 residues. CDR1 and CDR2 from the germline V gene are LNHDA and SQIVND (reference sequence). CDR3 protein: CASSVTGVGTEAFF. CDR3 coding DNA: TGTGCCAGTAGTGTAACAGGGGTTGGAACTGAAGCTTTCTTT.

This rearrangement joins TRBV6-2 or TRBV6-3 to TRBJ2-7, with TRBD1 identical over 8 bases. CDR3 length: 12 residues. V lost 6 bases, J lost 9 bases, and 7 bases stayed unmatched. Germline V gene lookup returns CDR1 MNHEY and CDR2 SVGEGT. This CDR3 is CASSQGQGRQYF. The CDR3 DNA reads TGTGCCAGCAGCCAAGGACAGGGTCGGCAGTACTTC.

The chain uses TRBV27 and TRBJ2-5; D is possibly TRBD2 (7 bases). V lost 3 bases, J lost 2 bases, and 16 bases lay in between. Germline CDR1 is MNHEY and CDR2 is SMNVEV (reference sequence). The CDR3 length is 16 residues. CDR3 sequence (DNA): TGTGCCAGCAGTTTCCCCGGGGGGCGTCCTCAAGAGACCCAGTACTTC. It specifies CASSFPGGRPQETQYF.

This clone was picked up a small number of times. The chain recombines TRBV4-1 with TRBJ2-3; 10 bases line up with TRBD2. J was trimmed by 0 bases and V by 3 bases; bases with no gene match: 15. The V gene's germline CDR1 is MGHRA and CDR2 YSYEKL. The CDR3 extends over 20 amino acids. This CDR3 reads CASSQLAGVALGSSTDTQYF. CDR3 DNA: TGCGCCAGCAGCCAGCTAGCGGGAGTAGCTCTCGGCTCTAGCACAGATACGCAGTATTTT.

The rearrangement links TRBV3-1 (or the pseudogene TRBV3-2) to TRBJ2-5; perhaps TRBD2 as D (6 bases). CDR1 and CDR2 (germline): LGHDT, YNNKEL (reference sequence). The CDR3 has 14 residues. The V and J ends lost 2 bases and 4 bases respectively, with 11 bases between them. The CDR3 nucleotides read TGTGCCAGCAGCCAACGACTAGTAGGAGAGACCCAGTACTTC. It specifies CASSQRLVGETQYF.